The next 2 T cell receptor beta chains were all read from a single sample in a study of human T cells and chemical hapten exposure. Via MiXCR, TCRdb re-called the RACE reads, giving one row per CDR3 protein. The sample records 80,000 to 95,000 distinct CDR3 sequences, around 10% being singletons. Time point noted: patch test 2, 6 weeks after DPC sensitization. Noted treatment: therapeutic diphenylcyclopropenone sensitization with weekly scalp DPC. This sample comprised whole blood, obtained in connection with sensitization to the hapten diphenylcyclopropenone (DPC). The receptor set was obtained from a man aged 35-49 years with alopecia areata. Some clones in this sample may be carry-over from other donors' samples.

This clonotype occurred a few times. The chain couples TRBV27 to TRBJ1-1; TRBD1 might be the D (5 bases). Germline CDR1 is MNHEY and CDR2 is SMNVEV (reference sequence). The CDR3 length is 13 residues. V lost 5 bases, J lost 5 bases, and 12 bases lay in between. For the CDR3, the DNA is TGTGCCAGCAGTCCCTCGTGGGGGACTGAAGCTTTCTTT. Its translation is CASSPSWGTEAFF.

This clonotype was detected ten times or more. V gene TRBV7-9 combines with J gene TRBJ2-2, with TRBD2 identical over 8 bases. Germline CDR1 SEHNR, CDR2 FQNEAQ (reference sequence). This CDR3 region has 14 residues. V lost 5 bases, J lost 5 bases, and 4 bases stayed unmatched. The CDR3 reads CASSQRELTGELFF. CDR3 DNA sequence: TGTGCCAGCAGCCAGCGGGAGTTGACCGGGGAGCTGTTTTTT. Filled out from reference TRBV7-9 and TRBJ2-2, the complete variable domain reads DTGVSQNPRHKITKRGQNVTFRCDPISEHNRLYWYRQTLGQGPEFLTYFQNEAQLEKSRLLSDRFSAERPKGSFSTLEIQRTEQGDSAMYLCASSQRELTGELFFGEGSRLTVL.